What follows are 6 T cell receptor beta chains derived from one specimen sequenced in a study of blood T cell repertoires in COVID-19. Sequencing was performed with immunoSEQ multiplex PCR; in TCRdb, only in-frame clones are kept and a portion is missing. Of roughly 180,000 clones detected, over 75% appear once; the ten largest clones hold 9.5% to 12%. The sample taken for sequencing was PBMCs or T cells enriched from blood (not recorded which). Every receptor here comes from a man aged 45 to 65 who had recovered from COVID-19.

The chain recombines TRBV14 with TRBJ1-5, with D uncertain. V was cut by 1 base and J by 4 bases, with 5 bases left in between. Germline values: CDR1 SGHDN, CDR2 FVKESK. This CDR3 spans 13 amino acids. CDR3 in amino acids: CASSQAINQPQHF. CDR3 DNA: TGTGCCAGCAGCCAAGCAATTAATCAGCCCCAGCATTTT.

The genes are TRBV28 and TRBJ1-1; D gene unclear. CDR3 size: 13 residues. Germline V gene data show CDR1 as MDHEN and CDR2 as SYDVKM. Trimming removed 5 bases at V and 1 base at J, with 8 bases between. CDR3 sequence reads: CASSTRPNTEAFF. CDR3 nucleotide sequence: TGTGCCAGCAGTACTAGACCGAACACTGAAGCTTTCTTT.

This rearrangement joins TRBV11-2 to TRBJ2-5; 11 bases agree with TRBD2. Per the germline V gene, CDR1 is SGHAT and CDR2 is FQNNGV. The CDR3 has 16 residues. V dropped 5 bases and J dropped 4; count of bases not matched to a gene: 9. CDR3 bases: TGTGCCAGCAGCCAATACACTAGCGGGGGAGGAGAGACCCAGTACTTC. Translated: CASSQYTSGGGETQYF. Complete variable domain (other parts from reference TRBV11-2 and TRBJ2-5): EAGVAQSPRYKIIEKRQSVAFWCNPISGHATLYWYQQILGQGPKLLIQFQNNGVVDDSQLPKDRFSAERLKGVDSTLKIQPAKLEDSAVYLCASSQYTSGGGETQYFGPGTRLLVL.

The chain joins TRBV4-2 to TRBJ1-2, with no clear D. Trimming took off 0 bases at V and 4 bases at J, with 12 bases between the two ends. Germline V gives CDR1 LGHNA, CDR2 YNFKEQ. CDR3 length: 15 residues. The CDR3 spells CASSQDREGRYGYTF. The CDR3 coding sequence is TGTGCCAGCAGCCAAGATAGGGAGGGTCGCTATGGCTACACCTTC.

The chain carries TRBV10-3 and TRBJ2-2, with 12 bases identical to TRBD2. CDR1 and CDR2 from the germline V gene are ENHRY and SYGVKD. The CDR3 has 15 residues. V lost 6 bases, J lost 4 bases, and 3 bases stayed unmatched. The DNA of the CDR3 is TGTGCCATCAGCGGACTAGCGGGAACCACCGGGGAGCTGTTTTTT. Translating gives CAISGLAGTTGELFF.

This clone was counted a few times. The rearrangement uses TRBV14 and TRBJ2-1; tentative D call: TRBD1 (6 bases). Per germline, CDR1 SGHDN and CDR2 FVKESK. Trimming pared 1 base from V and 9 bases from J, leaving 10 bases between. The CDR3 extends over 13 amino acids. CDR3 loop: CASSQVRGVEQFF. For the CDR3, the DNA is TGTGCCAGCAGCCAAGTCAGGGGAGTTGAGCAGTTCTTC. The variable domain in full, with the rest retrieved from reference TRBV14 and TRBJ2-1, is EAGVTQFPSHSVIEKGQTVTLRCDPISGHDNLYWYRRVMGKEIKFLLHFVKESKQDESGMPNNRFLAERTGGTYSTLKVQPAELEDSGVYFCASSQVRGVEQFFGPGTRLTVL.